What follows is one T cell receptor (beta chain) and its context. This CDR3 spans 15 amino acids. Trimming removed 5 bases from V and 0 bases from J, with 13 bases in between. Germline loops: CDR1 SEHNR, CDR2 FQNEAQ (reference sequence). This entry comes from a study of blood T cell repertoires in COVID-19. Study-level information: The analysed material was cDNA or gDNA that came from T cells, B-cell-depleted T cells, or PBMCs.

Only in-frame clones appear in the TCRdb table, and some are missing; sequencing was by immunoSEQ multiplex PCR. The sample has under 200,000 clones, over 70% seen once. The V call is TRBV7-9, the J call TRBJ1-1; D is undetermined. Source material: PBMCs or T cells enriched from blood (not recorded which). The sequence was obtained from a woman in her thirties or forties with acute COVID-19. CDR3 protein: CASSPGELLNTEAFF. In DNA, the CDR3 is TGTGCCAGCAGCCCCGGGGAGCTTTTGAACACTGAAGCTTTCTTT.